This T cell receptor beta chain was sequenced in a study of T cells in Graves' hyperthyroidism and ophthalmopathy. As concerns this clonotype: Its specificity is unknown.

The germline CDR1 and CDR2 sequences are LNHDA and SQIVND (reference sequence). J gave up 2 bases and V 4 bases, and 5 bases lay outside the gene matches. The CDR3 is 16 amino acids. RNA transcripts gave rise to amplified TCR beta CDR3 regions. The HTBI set primed first-round TCR CDR3 RT-PCR. MiXCR was run by TCRdb on the multiplex PCR reads, yielding one entry per CDR3 protein. The sample includes fewer than 400,000 distinct CDR3 sequences, over 13% of them seen just once. Study-wide points: Model-based prediction identified ophthalmopathy a median around 6.5 months prior to its onset.

Clinicians diagnosed patients from clinical symptoms, serum thyroxine and TRAb, thyroid ultrasound and orbital computed tomography. The chain uses TRBV19 and TRBJ2-5; 12 bases map to TRBD2. The receptor comes from a man over 45 with Graves' ophthalmopathy. Source material: blood. CDR3 DNA: TGTGCCAGTAGTACGCGACTAGCGGGGGTACAAGAGACCCAGTACTTC. It specifies CASSTRLAGVQETQYF.